This passage covers 23 T cell receptor beta chains from one sample sequenced in a study of blood T cell repertoires in COVID-19. Profiling relied on immunoSEQ multiplex PCR, and the TCRdb table lists in-frame clones only, not all of them. Counted here are 48,000 or so clones, about 84% occurring once; the ten biggest clones make up approximately 6%. Sequencing input: peripheral blood. These receptor sequences come from a woman aged 55-69 years with acute or convalescent COVID-19.

The chain couples TRBV30 to TRBJ1-1; D unresolved. Germline V gives CDR1 GTSNPN, CDR2 SVGIG (reference sequence). This CDR3 is 11 amino acids long. Trimming cost V 5 bases and J 10 bases, with 14 bases left between them. CDR3 amino acids: CAWAPGYGAFF. The CDR3 DNA is TGTGCCTGGGCACCGGGTTATGGAGCTTTCTTT.

The rearrangement joins TRBV18 to TRBJ2-7; TRBD1 agrees at 10 bases. V gave up 2 bases and J gave up 4 bases; unmatched junction bases: 8. This CDR3 region has 16 residues. The germline gives CDR1 KGHSH, CDR2 LQKENI. In DNA form, the CDR3 reads TGTGCCAGCTCACCAGGGAGGGGGACAGGGGAGTACGAGCAGTACTTC. Translating gives CASSPGRGTGEYEQYF.

The chain uses TRBV5-1 and TRBJ1-1, with D hard to call. Germline assignment: CDR1 SGHRS and CDR2 YFSETQ. V lost 3 bases to trimming and J lost 1 base, with 10 bases between them. This CDR3 is 14 amino acids long. The CDR3 sequence: CASSSDAGNTEAFF. CDR3 DNA: TGCGCCAGCAGCTCGGACGCGGGGAACACTGAAGCTTTCTTT.

The V and J genes are TRBV18 and TRBJ2-7; D perhaps matches TRBD2 (6 bases). The CDR3 spans 14 residues. From germline, CDR1 is KGHSH and CDR2 LQKENI. Trimming removed 2 bases at V and 5 bases at J, with 13 bases between. CDR3 nucleotide sequence: TGTGCCAGCTCACCAATCGGGAGAGTTCACGAGCAGTACTTC. As protein: CASSPIGRVHEQYF.

The J gene is TRBJ2-5, the V gene TRBV12-3 or TRBV12-4; 7 bases line up with TRBD2. Unmatched junction bases numbered 3, after V lost 7 bases and J lost 1 base. This CDR3 region has 13 residues. The CDR3 protein is CASKAGIQETQYF. DNA for the CDR3: TGTGCCAGCAAAGCGGGGATCCAAGAGACCCAGTACTTC.

The V gene is TRBV7-2, the J gene TRBJ2-1, with D possibly being TRBD2 (6 bases). Trimming shortened V by 1 base and J by 5 bases, and 12 bases separated the two germline ends. This CDR3 contains 15 residues. CDR1 and CDR2 (germline): SGHTA, FQGNSA. The CDR3 here is CASSLDAGRHNEQFF. DNA for the CDR3: TGTGCCAGCAGCTTAGATGCGGGGCGGCACAATGAGCAGTTCTTC.

V usage is TRBV18 and J usage is TRBJ2-7; 11 bases match TRBD1. Germline-derived CDR1 and CDR2 are KGHSH and LQKENI. The length of the CDR3 is 15 residues. Unmatched junction bases numbered 7, after V lost 5 bases and J lost 4 bases. CDR3 amino acids: CASSGAGTGGYEQYF. The CDR3 DNA reads TGTGCCAGCTCAGGGGCCGGGACAGGGGGTTACGAGCAGTACTTC.

The chain combines TRBV18 with TRBJ2-5, with 14 bases aligning to TRBD2. The CDR3 contains 16 residues. Germline V gene lookup returns CDR1 KGHSH and CDR2 LQKENI. V lost 3 bases, J lost 3 bases, and 3 bases stayed unmatched. For the CDR3, the DNA is TGTGCCAGCTCACCGGTGGGACTAGCGGGGGAAGAGACCCAGTACTTC. Its translation: CASSPVGLAGEETQYF.

V usage is TRBV6-5 and J usage is TRBJ1-6; D is perhaps TRBD1 (6 bases). CDR1 and CDR2 (germline): MNHEY, SVGAGI. Trimming took off 6 bases at V and 7 bases at J, with 10 bases between the two ends. CDR3 length: 13 amino acids. CDR3 protein: CASSQGWNSPLHF. The CDR3 nucleotides read TGTGCCAGCAGCCAGGGGTGGAATTCACCCCTCCACTTT.

The DNA of the CDR3 is TGTGCCAGCAGCTTAGCGGGCAGCTTATACAATGAGCAGTTCTTC. It yields the protein CASSLAGSLYNEQFF. The chain combines TRBV7-8 with TRBJ2-1, with unresolved D. V lost 0 bases and J lost 4, with 10 bases in between. Germline CDR1 and CDR2: SGHVS and FQNEAQ. This CDR3 is built from 15 residues.

The rearrangement uses TRBV5-1 and TRBJ1-1; no definite D call. Germline V CDR1 and CDR2: SGHRS, YFSETQ. The V gene lost 4 bases and the J gene lost 2 bases, with 15 bases spanning the gap. CDR3 length equals 15 residues. This CDR3 reads CASSPRVQSNTEAFF. CDR3 nucleotide sequence: TGCGCCAGCAGCCCGAGGGTCCAGTCCAACACTGAAGCTTTCTTT.

The rearrangement links TRBV2 to TRBJ1-2; no clear D gene. CDR1 SNHLY and CDR2 FYNNEI come from the germline V gene. This CDR3 spans 11 amino acids. The V gene lost 11 bases and the J gene lost 8 bases, with 15 bases spanning the gap. In DNA form, the CDR3 reads TGTGCCGGTTGGGCAGGATCGGGCTACACCTTC. This codes for CAGWAGSGYTF.

The genes are TRBV4-2 and TRBJ2-3; a weak D match, TRBD2 (5 bases). The CDR3 runs to 15 residues. CDR1 and CDR2 (germline): LGHNA, YNFKEQ. V shed 0 bases and J shed 6 bases, with 13 bases lying between them. This CDR3 reads CASSQDIPTRDTQYF. DNA for the CDR3: TGTGCCAGCAGCCAAGATATCCCAACTAGGGATACGCAGTATTTT.

The chain uses TRBV6-5 and TRBJ1-5; unclear D gene. V was trimmed by 6 bases and J by 0 bases, leaving 12 bases between them. There are 15 residues in the CDR3. Germline V CDR1 and CDR2: MNHEY, SVGAGI. This CDR3 reads CASSLDVASNQPQHF. The CDR3 bases are TGTGCCAGCAGCCTCGATGTGGCTAGCAATCAGCCCCAGCATTTT.

This clone was found once. This chain uses TRBV9 with TRBJ2-3; 8 nucleotides agree with TRBD2. Germline CDR1 SGDLS, CDR2 YYNGEE. This CDR3 spans 16 amino acids. V was clipped by 0 bases and J by 2 bases; unmatched bases: 5. CDR3 coding DNA: TGTGCCAGCAGCGTAGCCCCAGCGGGGGACACAGATACGCAGTATTTT. Translated, it gives CASSVAPAGDTDTQYF.

There are a few counts of this clone. The V call is TRBV18, the J call TRBJ2-7; 10 bases fit TRBD1. From germline, CDR1 is KGHSH and CDR2 LQKENI. J gave up 4 bases and V 3 bases, and 6 bases lay outside the gene matches. CDR3 size: 15 residues. Written as DNA, the CDR3 is TGTGCCAGCTCACCCGGGACAGGGGACCCATACGAGCAGTACTTC. It is translated as CASSPGTGDPYEQYF.

This chain uses TRBV10-3 with TRBJ2-7; D is ambiguous. Germline CDR1 and CDR2: ENHRY and SYGVKD. The CDR3 sequence is 12 residues long. V lost 5 bases to trimming and J lost 5 bases, with 10 bases between them. CDR3 DNA: TGTGCCATCAGTCCTGTCGTCCACGAGCAGTACTTC. This sequence encodes CAISPVVHEQYF.

The chain couples TRBV5-3 to TRBJ2-1; the match to TRBD2 covers 9 bases. TRBV5-3 has ORF status, its function being uncertain. CDR3 length equals 18 residues. V lost 4 bases, J lost 0 bases, and 11 bases stayed unmatched. The CDR3 coding sequence is TGTGCCAGAAGCCAGGGGAGATCGCGGGAGGGCTCCTACAATGAGCAGTTCTTC. The encoded protein is CARSQGRSREGSYNEQFF.

The CDR3 is CASSLALDTQYF. CDR3 in DNA: TGCGCCAGCAGCTTGGCTTTAGATACGCAGTATTTT. The genes are TRBV5-1 and TRBJ2-3; D is unresolved. The CDR3 covers 12 residues. Looked up from germline, CDR1 is SGHRS and CDR2 is YFSETQ. V was shortened by 0 bases and J by 5 bases, with 4 bases between the two germline ends.

The V gene is TRBV4-1, the J gene TRBJ2-5, with 13 bases matching TRBD2. V was pared by 4 bases and J by 5 bases, with 13 bases of the junction left unmatched. There are 18 residues in the CDR3. Germline V gene lookup returns CDR1 MGHRA and CDR2 YSYEKL. The chain's CDR3 is CASSRGELAGGSWETQYF. The CDR3 nucleotides are TGCGCCAGCAGCCGAGGGGAACTAGCGGGAGGGTCATGGGAGACCCAGTACTTC.

V and J are TRBV19 and TRBJ2-7, with a tentative D call TRBD2 (6 bases). The V gene lost 8 bases and the J gene lost 2 bases, with 19 bases spanning the gap. CDR1 is LNHDA and CDR2 is SQIVND in the germline V gene (reference sequence). This CDR3 has 15 amino acids. CDR3 amino acids: CASRGVKEGPYEQYF. As DNA, the CDR3 is TGTGCCAGTCGAGGTGTCAAGGAGGGTCCCTACGAGCAGTACTTC.

The chain carries TRBV5-4 and TRBJ2-2, with D uncertain. Germline V gene lookup returns CDR1 SGHNT and CDR2 YYREEE (reference sequence). The length of the CDR3 is 11 residues. Trimming left V 7 bases short and J 6 bases short, with 7 bases between. In DNA, the CDR3 is TGTGCCAGCTCCTCCCCCGGGGAGCTGTTTTTT. This translates into CASSSPGELFF.

The chain joins TRBV11-2 to TRBJ2-7; the D is unclear. Trimming removed 5 bases at V and 6 bases at J, with 17 bases between. Germline CDR1 reads SGHAT; CDR2 reads FQNNGV. The CDR3 is 14 residues long. CDR3 in DNA: TGTGCCAGCAGCAACCAGGCCAGATCGGTCGAGCAGTACTTC. It encodes CASSNQARSVEQYF. Complete variable domain (other parts from reference TRBV11-2 and TRBJ2-7): EAGVAQSPRYKIIEKRQSVAFWCNPISGHATLYWYQQILGQGPKLLIQFQNNGVVDDSQLPKDRFSAERLKGVDSTLKIQPAKLEDSAVYLCASSNQARSVEQYFGPGTRLTVT.